The 10 T cell receptor beta chains in this list originate from one sample, sequenced in a study of response to subunit inactivated influenza vaccine. TCRdb processed the RT-PCR reads anew with MiXCR; each CDR3 protein has one entry. The sample includes about 530,000 distinct CDR3 sequences, approximately 12% of them seen just once. This sample comprised PBMCs from blood, obtained on the day of vaccination. These receptors came from a man aged 45-65 years who received an inactivated influenza vaccine.

This clonotype was seen a handful of times. The chain carries TRBV12-3 or TRBV12-4 and TRBJ1-2, with D perhaps TRBD1 (5 bases). There are 12 residues in the CDR3. Trimming cost V 4 bases and J 10 bases, with 13 bases left between them. CDR3 sequence (DNA): TGTGCCAGCAGTTCGACCGGGACGGACTACACCTTC. Translating gives CASSSTGTDYTF.

This clonotype was counted ten times or more. This chain joins TRBV6-1 and TRBJ2-2; 7 bases are a match to TRBD2. With V trimmed by 6 bases and J by 4 bases, 8 bases remained unmatched. The CDR3 loop spans 15 amino acids. Germline assignment: CDR1 MNHNS and CDR2 SASEGT. The CDR3 sequence is CASRARDYITGELFF. CDR3 in DNA: TGTGCCAGCAGAGCGAGGGACTATATCACCGGGGAGCTGTTTTTT.

This clonotype was detected only a few times. The rearrangement uses TRBV7-9 and TRBJ2-3; unclear D gene. Deletions cut 3 bases from V and 4 bases from J, with 8 bases between. Germline V gives CDR1 SEHNR, CDR2 FQNEAQ (reference sequence). CDR3 length equals 13 residues. CDR3 nucleotide sequence: TGTGCCAGCAGCTTCGTACCACCAGATACGCAGTATTTT. Its protein product is CASSFVPPDTQYF. The full variable domain, rest sourced from reference TRBV7-9 and TRBJ2-3, is DTGVSQNPRHKITKRGQNVTFRCDPISEHNRLYWYRQTLGQGPEFLTYFQNEAQLEKSRLLSDRFSAERPKGSFSTLEIQRTEQGDSAMYLCASSFVPPDTQYFGPGTRLTVL.

This clonotype has ten or more counts. The rearrangement uses TRBV9 and TRBJ2-6; no definite D call. The germline V gene encodes CDR1 SGDLS and CDR2 YYNGEE. The CDR3 is made up of 16 amino acids. V was pared by 4 bases and J by 0 bases, with 11 bases between. CDR3 protein: CASSSDRSSGANVLTF. Here the CDR3 DNA reads TGTGCCAGCAGCTCGGACCGGAGCTCTGGGGCCAACGTCCTGACTTTC.

The CDR3 nucleotides read TGTGCCAGCAGCTTAGGGCAGGGACAGGGCTACGAGCAGTACTTC. Translated: CASSLGQGQGYEQYF. V and J are TRBV11-2 and TRBJ2-7; TRBD1 agrees at 9 bases. The CDR3 loop spans 15 amino acids. Germline loops: CDR1 SGHAT, CDR2 FQNNGV. Germline trimming cut 1 base from V and 3 bases from J; bases unmatched to any gene: 4.

The chain joins TRBV6-5 to TRBJ1-2; 9 positions match TRBD1. This CDR3 has 14 residues. Germline CDR1 MNHEY, CDR2 SVGAGI. The V and J ends lost 2 bases and 7 bases, in that order; junction bases with no gene match: 5. The CDR3 DNA reads TGTGCCAGCAGTTACGACAGGGGGGGCGGTGGCTACACCTTC. Its protein product is CASSYDRGGGGYTF.

A few counts support this clonotype. The V and J genes are TRBV4-1 and TRBJ2-7; D ambiguous. From germline, CDR1 is MGHRA and CDR2 YSYEKL. V lost 0 bases to trimming and J lost 3 bases, with 18 bases between them. This CDR3 spans 17 amino acids. CDR3 in amino acids: CASSQDLAPRIGYEQYF. Written as DNA, the CDR3 is TGCGCCAGCAGCCAAGATCTGGCCCCGCGAATAGGCTACGAGCAGTACTTC.

V is TRBV6-1 and J is TRBJ2-1; D call uncertain. This CDR3 spans 13 amino acids. Germline V CDR1 and CDR2: MNHNS, SASEGT. Trimming shortened V by 4 bases and J by 5 bases, and 9 bases separated the two germline ends. CDR3 region: CASSVLGNNEQFF. CDR3 nucleotides: TGTGCCAGCAGTGTTCTTGGGAACAATGAGCAGTTCTTC.

This clonotype was seen a handful of times. The chain is built from TRBV6-1 and TRBJ1-1; TRBD1 matches at 8 bases. Germline V CDR1 and CDR2: MNHNS, SASEGT. Trimming removed 0 bases from V and 4 bases from J; junction bases left unmatched: 4. There are 15 residues in the CDR3. The CDR3 DNA sequence: TGTGCCAGCAGTGAAGCTGGGACAGGTTCCACTGAAGCTTTCTTT. Translation: CASSEAGTGSTEAFF.

This clonotype was detected only a few times. The chain links TRBV6-2 or TRBV6-3 to TRBJ2-1; 8 bases line up with TRBD1. V trimming: 2 bases; J trimming: 6 bases; junction bases outside the gene matches: 24. The length of the CDR3 is 21 residues. CDR1 MNHEY and CDR2 SVGEGT come from the germline V gene. CDR3 DNA sequence: TGTGCCAGCAGTTACGGGGTGGCATGGACAGGGAAAGACGAAAACCCCAATGAGCAGTTCTTC. Encoded protein: CASSYGVAWTGKDENPNEQFF.